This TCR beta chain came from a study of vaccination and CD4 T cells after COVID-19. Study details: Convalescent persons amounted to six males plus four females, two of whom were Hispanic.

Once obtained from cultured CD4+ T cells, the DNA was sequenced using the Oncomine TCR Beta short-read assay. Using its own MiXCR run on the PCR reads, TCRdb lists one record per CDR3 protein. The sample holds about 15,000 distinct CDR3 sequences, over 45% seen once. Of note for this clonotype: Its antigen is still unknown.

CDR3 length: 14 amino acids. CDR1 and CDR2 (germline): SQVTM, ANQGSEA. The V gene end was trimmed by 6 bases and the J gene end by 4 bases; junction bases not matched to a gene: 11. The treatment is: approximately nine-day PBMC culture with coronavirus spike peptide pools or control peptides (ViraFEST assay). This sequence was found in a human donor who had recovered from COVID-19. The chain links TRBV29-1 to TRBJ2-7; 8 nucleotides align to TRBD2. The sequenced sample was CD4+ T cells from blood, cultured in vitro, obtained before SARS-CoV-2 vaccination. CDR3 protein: CSVGIAGGNYEQYF. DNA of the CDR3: TGCAGCGTGGGGATTGCGGGGGGTAATTACGAGCAGTACTTC.